The subject of this entry is one TCR beta chain. Its target is not known. The data were obtained in a study of Ad26.COV2.S vaccination and SARS-CoV-2 variants. Study in general: Ad26.COV2.S was injected intramuscularly once or twice, 56 days apart. Points from the study as a whole: The authors reported substantial breadth in spike-specific CD8+ and CD4+ T cell responses after vaccination.

CDR3 length equals 17 residues. V gave up 5 bases and J gave up 0 bases; unmatched junction bases: 6. In germline, CDR1 is SGHVS, CDR2 FQNEAQ. Sample treatment: some 19 received Ad26.COV2.S at low or high dose, single or two shots; 5 received placebo; per-sample allocation not given. After the first vaccine or placebo injection, samples were drawn on day 63. Adults aged 18-55 years in Boston included the donor. Wuhan-strain spike was delivered by a replication-incompetent Ad26 vector. Sequencing used immunoSEQ multiplex PCR; TCRdb keeps in-frame clones, though not all of them. The table shows roughly 400,000 clones, with approximately 90% occurring only once.

This rearrangement joins TRBV7-8 to TRBJ1-5; 11 bases align to TRBD1. This clonotype originated in a person aged 18 to 65 who received the Ad26.COV2.S COVID-19 vaccine or a placebo. Sequences were derived from peripheral blood, sampled in a trial of Ad26.COV2.S vaccine versus placebo. CDR3 loop: CASSMDRGLYSNQPQHF. The CDR3 bases are TGTGCCAGCAGCATGGACAGGGGGCTGTATAGCAATCAGCCCCAGCATTTT. Filled out from reference TRBV7-8 and TRBJ1-5, the complete variable domain reads GAGVSQSPRYKVAKRGQDVALRCDPISGHVSLFWYQQALGQGPEFLTYFQNEAQLDKSGLPSDRFFAERPEGSVSTLKIQRTQQEDSAVYLCASSMDRGLYSNQPQHFGDGTRLSIL.